The 15 T cell receptor beta chains given below trace back to one sample, sequenced in a study of blood T cell repertoires in COVID-19. The data were produced by immunoSEQ multiplex PCR, yet TCRdb's version contains in-frame clones alone and is incomplete. The sample lists over 90,000 clones; around 90% were seen once. The sample consisted of peripheral blood. Receptors originate from a woman in her sixties or seventies with acute or convalescent COVID-19.

The chain has TRBV7-8 and TRBJ2-7; D is perhaps TRBD1 (5 bases). Per germline, CDR1 SGHVS and CDR2 FQNEAQ. Trimming removed 0 bases from V and 9 bases from J, with 18 bases in between. This CDR3 spans 15 amino acids. The CDR3 region is CASSLATGGISGQYV. In DNA, the CDR3 is TGTGCCAGCAGCTTAGCCACAGGCGGTATATCTGGGCAGTACGTC.

V gene TRBV2 combines with J gene TRBJ2-3, with a weak D call TRBD2 (5 bases). V gave up 2 bases and J gave up 4 bases, with 13 bases separating them. This CDR3 comprises 15 residues. The V gene's germline CDR1 is SNHLY and CDR2 FYNNEI. The CDR3 nucleotides are TGTGCCAGCAGTGAAAACCCCGGGGTGGCAGATACGCAGTATTTT. This gives the protein CASSENPGVADTQYF.

V and J are TRBV10-1 and TRBJ2-2; D ambiguous. This CDR3 is built from 14 residues. Looked up from germline, CDR1 is WNHNN and CDR2 is SYGVQD (reference sequence). V was trimmed by 4 bases and J by 1 base, leaving 7 bases between them. This CDR3 is CASSGRWNTGELFF. The CDR3, as DNA: TGCGCCAGCAGTGGGCGGTGGAACACCGGGGAGCTGTTTTTT.

The CDR3 spells CATSDINRDEQYF. The CDR3 DNA reads as TGTGCCACCAGTGATATTAACAGGGACGAGCAGTACTTC. The rearrangement joins TRBV24-1 to TRBJ2-7, with D possibly matching TRBD1 (6 bases). The CDR3 loop spans 13 amino acids. V shed 3 bases and J shed 5 bases, with 10 bases lying between them. The germline V gene encodes CDR1 KGHDR and CDR2 SFDVKD.

This CDR3 reads CASSGVAGGRADTQYF. CDR3 bases: TGTGCCAGCAGTGGAGTAGCGGGAGGTAGGGCAGATACGCAGTATTTT. The rearrangement uses TRBV6-1 and TRBJ2-3; 10 nucleotides line up with TRBD2. The CDR3 sequence is 16 residues long. V shed 4 bases and J 4 bases; nucleotides not matched to a gene: 8. The germline V gene has CDR1 MNHNS and CDR2 SASEGT.

The rearrangement joins TRBV19 to TRBJ2-1; 11 bases fit TRBD2. This CDR3 has 18 residues. Germline loops: CDR1 LNHDA, CDR2 SQIVND (reference sequence). The V and J ends lost 9 bases and 5 bases, in that order; junction bases with no gene match: 18. The DNA for the CDR3 is TGTGCCAGCAGAAAACTAGCGGGAGTGGGTACGGTTCACAATGAGCAGTTCTTC. It translates to CASRKLAGVGTVHNEQFF.

The chain links TRBV24-1 to TRBJ2-3; D might be TRBD2 (6 bases). V lost 3 bases to trimming and J lost 4 bases, with 13 bases between them. The CDR3 runs 15 residues. Germline CDR1 KGHDR, CDR2 SFDVKD. CDR3 loop: CATSDARRDPDTQYF. The CDR3 nucleotides are TGTGCCACCAGTGATGCTAGGAGGGACCCAGATACGCAGTATTTT.

The genes are TRBV11-2 and TRBJ2-1; D is uncertain. The V and J ends lost 4 bases and 8 bases respectively, with 18 bases between them. This CDR3 spans 15 amino acids. Germline CDR1 is SGHAT and CDR2 is FQNNGV. The CDR3 sequence: CASSSGSFVNHEQFF. In nucleotides, the CDR3 is TGTGCCAGCAGCTCCGGGTCTTTCGTTAACCATGAGCAGTTCTTC.

This chain uses TRBV5-1 with TRBJ2-1; 7 bases are shared with TRBD2. The CDR3 totals 16 residues. The V gene end was trimmed by 0 bases and the J gene end by 1 base; junction bases not matched to a gene: 4. Germline V gene data show CDR1 as SGHRS and CDR2 as YFSETQ. The CDR3 loop reads CASSLVGGSSYNEQFF. CDR3 in DNA: TGCGCCAGCAGCTTGGTAGGCGGGAGTTCCTACAATGAGCAGTTCTTC.

The V gene is TRBV28, the J gene TRBJ1-3, with D possibly TRBD1 on 5 matching bases. Trimming pared 6 bases from V and 0 bases from J, leaving 6 bases between. This CDR3 has 13 residues. Germline V gene data show CDR1 as MDHEN and CDR2 as SYDVKM. The CDR3 coding sequence is TGTGCCAGCAGAGACAGCTCTGGAAACACCATATATTTT. Its protein is CASRDSSGNTIYF.

This chain uses TRBV7-9 with TRBJ1-6; 8 bases are shared with TRBD1. V dropped 5 bases and J dropped 8; count of bases not matched to a gene: 2. Germline V gives CDR1 SEHNR, CDR2 FQNEAQ (reference sequence). This CDR3 is 13 amino acids long. In nucleotides, the CDR3 is TGTGCCAGCAGCGGACAGGGACATTCACCCCTCCACTTT. Translated, it gives CASSGQGHSPLHF.

The rearrangement joins TRBV12-3 or TRBV12-4 to TRBJ1-5; D uncertain. The V end lost 3 bases, the J end lost 7 bases, and 10 bases lay between the germline ends. This CDR3 contains 13 residues. This chain's CDR3 is CASSFADGQPQHF. The DNA of the CDR3 is TGTGCCAGCAGTTTTGCGGATGGGCAGCCCCAGCATTTT.

This sequence joins TRBV11-1 and TRBJ2-1; 13 nucleotides align to TRBD2. Germline assignment: CDR1 SGHAT and CDR2 FQDESV (reference sequence). The CDR3 has 16 amino acids. Trimming at V came to 2 bases and at J to 9 bases, leaving 7 bases not matched to a gene. This CDR3 reads CASSLRTSGRASEQFF. Written as DNA, the CDR3 is TGTGCCAGCAGCTTACGTACTAGCGGGAGGGCCAGTGAGCAGTTCTTC.

The chain carries TRBV29-1 and TRBJ2-1, with a possible D match to TRBD1 (5 bases). Trimming left V 0 bases short and J 3 bases short, with 15 bases between. Germline CDR1 is SQVTM and CDR2 is ANQGSEA. There are 16 residues in the CDR3. CDR3 coding DNA: TGCAGCGTTGAAGATCGGTGGGGCTTGGGCTACAATGAGCAGTTCTTC. Its translation is CSVEDRWGLGYNEQFF.

This clone was counted only a few times. This chain links TRBV5-3 with TRBJ2-7; D gene uncertain. TRBV5-3 is recorded as an ORF, its role being uncertain. The CDR3 is 11 residues long. Trimming took off 4 bases at V and 12 bases at J, with 14 bases between the two ends. The CDR3 bases are TGTGCCAGAAGCCTGTGTTCTTTCGGGTACGTC. Residues: CARSLCSFGYV.